Given below is one TCR beta chain in context. V was cut by 6 bases and J by 3 bases, with 22 bases left in between. The CDR3 runs to 17 residues. CDR1 and CDR2 (germline): SGHTA, FQGNSA. This record belongs to a study of blood T cell repertoires in COVID-19. Study details: PBMCs, B-cell-depleted T cells, or T cells were the source of the cDNA or gDNA that made up the material.

Recruited during active infection, patients (from Seattle) were subsequently followed longitudinally. Clones were sequenced by immunoSEQ multiplex PCR, and TCRdb holds only the in-frame ones, with some missing. The repertoire holds 100,000 to 150,000 clones, approximately 89% seen once, with about 3% in the top ten. Sequenced: peripheral blood. This TCR derives from a woman of 80 years or more with COVID-19, enrolled during active disease. The V gene is TRBV7-2, the J gene TRBJ2-3, with D perhaps matching TRBD1 (6 bases). CDR3 amino acids: CASSLRGQSVSTDTQYF. Here the CDR3 DNA reads TGTGCCAGCAGTCTCCGTGGACAGTCGGTTTCGACAGATACGCAGTATTTT.